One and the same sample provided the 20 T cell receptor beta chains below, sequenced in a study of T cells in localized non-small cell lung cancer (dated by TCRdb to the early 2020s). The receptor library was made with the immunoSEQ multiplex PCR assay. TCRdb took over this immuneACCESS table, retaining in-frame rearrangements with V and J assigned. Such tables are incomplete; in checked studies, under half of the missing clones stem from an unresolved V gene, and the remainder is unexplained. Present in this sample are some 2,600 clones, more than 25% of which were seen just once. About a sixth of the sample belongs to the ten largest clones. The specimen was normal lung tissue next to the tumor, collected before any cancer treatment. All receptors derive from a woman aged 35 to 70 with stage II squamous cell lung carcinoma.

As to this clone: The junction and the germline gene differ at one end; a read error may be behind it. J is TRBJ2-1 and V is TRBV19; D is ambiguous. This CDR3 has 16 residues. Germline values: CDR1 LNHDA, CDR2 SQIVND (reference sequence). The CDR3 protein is CASSIQYSASNNEQFF. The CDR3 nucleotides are TGTGCCAGTAGTATTCAGTATTCCGCCTCCAACAATGAGCAGTTCTTC. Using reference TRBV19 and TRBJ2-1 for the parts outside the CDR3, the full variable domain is DGGITQSPKYLFRKEGQNVTLSCEQNLNHDAMYWYRQDPGQGLRLIYYSQIVNDFQKGDIAEGYSVSREKKESFPLTVTSAQKNPTAFYLCASSIQYSASNNEQFFGPGTRLTVL.

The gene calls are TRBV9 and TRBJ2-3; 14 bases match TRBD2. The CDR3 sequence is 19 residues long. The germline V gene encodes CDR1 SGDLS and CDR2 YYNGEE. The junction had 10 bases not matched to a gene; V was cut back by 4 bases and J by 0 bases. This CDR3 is CASSPRLAGGGPSTDTQYF. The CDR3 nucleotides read TGTGCCAGCAGCCCCAGACTAGCGGGAGGGGGGCCTAGCACAGATACGCAGTATTTT. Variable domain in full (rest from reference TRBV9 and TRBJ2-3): DSGVTQTPKHLITATGQRVTLRCSPRSGDLSVYWYQQSLDQGLQFLIQYYNGEERAKGNILERFSAQQFPDLHSELNLSSLELGDSALYFCASSPRLAGGGPSTDTQYFGPGTRLTVL.

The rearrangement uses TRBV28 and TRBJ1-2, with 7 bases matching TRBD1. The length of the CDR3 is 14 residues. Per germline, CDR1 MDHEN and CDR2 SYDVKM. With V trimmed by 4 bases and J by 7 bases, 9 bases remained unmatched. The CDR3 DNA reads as TGTGCCAGCAGTTCATACGTACAGGGGAGTGGCTACACCTTC. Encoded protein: CASSSYVQGSGYTF.

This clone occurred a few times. The DNA for the CDR3 is TGTGCCAGCAGCGGAGGACTAGCGGGAGTCAAAGATACGCAGTATTTT. It codes for CASSGGLAGVKDTQYF. This chain uses TRBV11-3 with TRBJ2-3, with TRBD2 identical over 13 bases. Looked up from germline, CDR1 is SGHNT and CDR2 is YENEEA. V was clipped by 5 bases and J by 5 bases; unmatched bases: 7. The length of the CDR3 is 16 residues.

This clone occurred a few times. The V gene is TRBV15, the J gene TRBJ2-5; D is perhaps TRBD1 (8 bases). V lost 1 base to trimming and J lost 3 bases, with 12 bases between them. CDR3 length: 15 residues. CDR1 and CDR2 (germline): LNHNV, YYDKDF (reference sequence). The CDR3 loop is CATSRGQGREETQYF. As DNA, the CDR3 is TGTGCCACCAGCAGAGGACAGGGGAGGGAAGAGACCCAGTACTTC.

CDR3 amino acids: CASSQGPGLSYEQYF. The CDR3 DNA follows: TGCGCCAGCAGTCAGGGGCCAGGATTATCCTACGAGCAGTACTTC. The genes are TRBV23-1 and TRBJ2-7, with D maybe TRBD1 (5 bases). TRBV23-1 is an open reading frame whose function is uncertain. V lost 3 bases and J lost 1, with 13 bases in between. The CDR3 has 15 residues.

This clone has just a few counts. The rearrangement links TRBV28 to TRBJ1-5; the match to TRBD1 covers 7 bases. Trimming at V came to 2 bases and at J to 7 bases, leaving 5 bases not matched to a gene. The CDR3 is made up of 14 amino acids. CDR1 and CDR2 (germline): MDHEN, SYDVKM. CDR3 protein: CASSLDRALQPQHF. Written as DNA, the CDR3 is TGTGCCAGCAGTTTAGACAGGGCGTTACAGCCCCAGCATTTT.

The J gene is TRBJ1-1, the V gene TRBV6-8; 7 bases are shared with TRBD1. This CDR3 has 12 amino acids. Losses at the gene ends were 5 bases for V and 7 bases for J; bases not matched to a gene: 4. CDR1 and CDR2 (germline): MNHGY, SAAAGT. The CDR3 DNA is TGTGCCAGCAGTGACCGGACAGGTGAAGCTTTCTTT. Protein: CASSDRTGEAFF.

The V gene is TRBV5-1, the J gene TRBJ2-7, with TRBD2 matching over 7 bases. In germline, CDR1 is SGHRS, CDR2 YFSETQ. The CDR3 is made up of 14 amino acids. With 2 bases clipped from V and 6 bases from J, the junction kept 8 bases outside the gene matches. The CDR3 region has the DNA TGCGCCAGCAGCTTCCCTAGCGGTTCTGGCGAGCAGTACTTC. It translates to CASSFPSGSGEQYF.

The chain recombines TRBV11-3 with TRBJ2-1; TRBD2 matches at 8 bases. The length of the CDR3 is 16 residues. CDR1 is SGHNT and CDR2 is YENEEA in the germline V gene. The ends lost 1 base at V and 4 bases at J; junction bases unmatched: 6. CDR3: CASSLVPAGAYNEQFF. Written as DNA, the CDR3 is TGTGCCAGCAGCTTAGTTCCAGCGGGAGCTTACAATGAGCAGTTCTTC. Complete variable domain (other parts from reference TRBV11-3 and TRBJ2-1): EAGVVQSPRYKIIEKKQPVAFWCNPISGHNTLYWYLQNLGQGPELLIRYENEEAVDDSQLPKDRFSAERLKGVDSTLKIQPAELGDSAVYLCASSLVPAGAYNEQFFGPGTRLTVL.

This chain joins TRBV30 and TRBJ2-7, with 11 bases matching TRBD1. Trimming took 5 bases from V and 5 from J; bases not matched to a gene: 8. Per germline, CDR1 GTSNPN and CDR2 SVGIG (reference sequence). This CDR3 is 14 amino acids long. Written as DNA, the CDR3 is TGTGCCTGGGAAGGGGGACAGGGGGTCCACGAGCAGTACTTC. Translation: CAWEGGQGVHEQYF.

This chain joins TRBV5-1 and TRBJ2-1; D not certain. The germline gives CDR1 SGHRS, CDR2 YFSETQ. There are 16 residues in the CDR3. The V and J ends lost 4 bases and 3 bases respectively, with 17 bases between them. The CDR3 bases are TGCGCCAGCAGCCCCCGTGATGGCGCTAGCTACAATGAGCAGTTCTTC. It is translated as CASSPRDGASYNEQFF. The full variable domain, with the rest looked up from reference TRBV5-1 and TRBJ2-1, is KAGVTQTPRYLIKTRGQQVTLSCSPISGHRSVSWYQQTPGQGLQFLFEYFSETQRNKGNFPGRFSGRQFSNSRSEMNVSTLELGDSALYLCASSPRDGASYNEQFFGPGTRLTVL.

CDR3 in DNA: TGTGCCAGCAGTCCCACAGGGCTCAAAAACATTCAGTACTTC. Translating it yields CASSPTGLKNIQYF. V is TRBV6-8 and J is TRBJ2-4; TRBD1 is a possible D gene (6 bases). The CDR3 runs to 14 residues. Per the germline V gene, CDR1 is MNHGY and CDR2 is SAAAGT. V shed 5 bases and J shed 3 bases, with 11 bases lying between them.

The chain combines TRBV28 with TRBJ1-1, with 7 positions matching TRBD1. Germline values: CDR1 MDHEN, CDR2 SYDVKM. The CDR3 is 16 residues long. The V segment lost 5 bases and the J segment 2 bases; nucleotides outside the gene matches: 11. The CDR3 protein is CASSDNRGQKNTEAFF. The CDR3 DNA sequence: TGTGCCAGCAGTGACAACAGGGGCCAAAAAAACACTGAAGCTTTCTTT.

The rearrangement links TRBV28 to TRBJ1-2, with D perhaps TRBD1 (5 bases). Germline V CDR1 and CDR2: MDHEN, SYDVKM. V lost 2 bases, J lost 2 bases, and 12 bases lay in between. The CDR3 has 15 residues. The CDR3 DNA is TGTGCCAGCAGTTTAGGGAGGGGTTTCAACTATGGCTACACCTTC. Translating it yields CASSLGRGFNYGYTF.

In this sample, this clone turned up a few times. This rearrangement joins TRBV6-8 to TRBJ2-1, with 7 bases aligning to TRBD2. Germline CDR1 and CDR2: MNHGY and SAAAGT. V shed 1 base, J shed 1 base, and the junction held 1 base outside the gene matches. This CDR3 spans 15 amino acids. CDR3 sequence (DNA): TGTGCCAGCAGTTACTACGGGGGGTCCTACAATGAGCAGTTCTTC. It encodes CASSYYGGSYNEQFF.

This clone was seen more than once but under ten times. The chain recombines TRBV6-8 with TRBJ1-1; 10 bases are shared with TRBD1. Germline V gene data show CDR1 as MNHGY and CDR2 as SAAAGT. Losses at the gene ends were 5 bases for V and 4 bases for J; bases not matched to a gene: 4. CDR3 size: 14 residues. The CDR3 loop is CASSTRDRGTEAFF. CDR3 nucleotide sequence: TGTGCCAGCAGTACCCGGGACAGGGGCACTGAAGCTTTCTTT.

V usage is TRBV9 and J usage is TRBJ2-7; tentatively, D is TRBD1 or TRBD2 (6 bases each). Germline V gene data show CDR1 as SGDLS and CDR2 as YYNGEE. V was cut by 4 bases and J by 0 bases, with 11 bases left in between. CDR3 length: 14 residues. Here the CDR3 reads CASSPRDISYEQYF. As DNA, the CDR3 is TGTGCCAGCAGCCCGCGGGACATCTCCTACGAGCAGTACTTC.

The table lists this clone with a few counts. CDR3 region: CASAPLRSSYEQYF. The CDR3, as DNA: TGTGCCAGCGCCCCCTTGAGATCCTCCTACGAGCAGTACTTC. The rearrangement uses TRBV2 and TRBJ2-7; D unresolved. The germline V and J ends were trimmed by 8 bases and 0 bases, with 14 bases remaining between them. The CDR3 spans 14 residues. Germline values: CDR1 SNHLY, CDR2 FYNNEI.

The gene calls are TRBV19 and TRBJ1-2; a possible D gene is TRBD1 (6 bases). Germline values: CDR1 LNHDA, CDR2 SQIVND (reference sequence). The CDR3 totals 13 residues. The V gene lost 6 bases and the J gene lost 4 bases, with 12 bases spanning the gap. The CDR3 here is CASRMDSFYGYTF. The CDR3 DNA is TGTGCCAGTAGGATGGACAGCTTCTATGGCTACACCTTC.